Below, one TCR beta chain is given with its context. There are a few counts of this clonotype. Its target antigen remains unknown. No base quality information exists; no much larger clone differs at one position. This beta chain appears as a stray read in a library generated for alpha chains; its size is not informative. This sample is part of a study of spatial heterogeneity in lung cancer (dated by TCRdb to the late 2010s). Looking at the study overall: Beta-chain transcripts were consistently detected in greater numbers than alpha-chain transcripts, which likely reflects a higher abundance of beta-chain transcripts. TCR alpha and beta repertoires were quantitatively compared across multiple tumor regions, matched nontumor lung and blood in non-small cell lung cancer. In tumor regions, TCR transcript counts showed a strong correlation with a T cell transcriptional module score from matched bulk RNA-seq. In the raw uncorrected reads, each unique combination of TCR and UMI appeared on average more than ten times. Both alpha and beta chains were TCR-sequenced in samples taken at surgery, namely 220 tumor regions, fewer than 80 matched nontumor lung samples and about 54 PBMC samples. TCR repertoire features were related to nonsynonymous mutation counts determined by whole-exome sequencing of tumor tissue.

From cysteine to phenylalanine, the CDR3 is 16 amino acids long. The kept DNA is CDR3 alone, 48 bases in frame from the first base. Per the germline V gene, MNHNS is the CDR1 and SASEGT is the CDR2. V is clipped by 2 bases and J by 1 base, and the sequence between their germline boundaries is 11 bases long. The time point label, as the study defines it: sample taken at primary tumor resection. Samples were obtained from over 70 patients with early-stage, untreated non-small cell lung cancer from the lung TRACERx cohort. TCR sequencing used whole RNA extracted from tumor and nontumor lung tissue, or from cryopreserved PBMC samples, without cell sorting. A patient was chosen for TCR sequencing only when enough RNA was available from at least two tumor regions. A lung pathologist reviewed the tumor and adjacent nontumor lung specimens before the specimens were selected. The library was produced with 5' RACE. Instrument on record: NextSeq 500. The TCR library protocol attached a unique molecular identifier to each TCR cDNA molecule to allow correction of PCR and sequencing errors. The original methods were these. TCR identification, UMI-based error correction and CDR3 extraction were all carried out with Decombinator tools. TCRs above a frequency of 2 per 1,000, corresponding to the top 1% of the tumor frequency distribution, were defined as expanded. Expanded tumor TCRs were classed as regional if statistically deemed absent (corrected P<0.05) from at least one tumor region, otherwise ubiquitous. Rényi diversity was computed with the R vegan package after subsampling each repertoire 100 times to 5,000 TCRs. CDR3 similarity networks were built from amino acid triplet string-kernel similarity, with CDR3s being connected when pairwise similarity was above 0.82. The public reads were run again by TCRdb, first through fastp at Q25 and then through MiXCR, and only productive beta chains were kept. Entries are consolidated by CDR3 protein sequence, retaining the most common genes and DNA. The V and J calls shown here were made by TCRdb, not taken from the authors' results. The table for this sample lists about 3,800 distinct CDR3 sequences; over 8% of them were counted only once. Jointly, the top ten make up 28% of the sample.

The full study reports these points: Additional single-cell paired TCR alpha and beta sequencing was considered necessary to confirm, at a functional level, the hypothesis that regional TCRs recognize regional mutations. Counts of ubiquitous and regional expanded TCRs correlated with counts of ubiquitous and regional nonsynonymous mutations, respectively. The number of expanded intratumoral alpha and beta TCRs correlated with the tumor nonsynonymous mutation count. TCR-seq was estimated to cover only roughly 7% of tumor T cells for alpha chains and 12% to 15% for beta chains.

The sample in question was lung tumor tissue, obtained at surgery. The TCR comes from a male donor with early-stage non-small cell lung cancer. This receptor chain uses TRBV6-1 and TRBJ2-2, with TRBD2 as a weak D call on 5 bases. Read as DNA, the sequence is TGTGCCAGCAGTGAAAGTGTGGACTTGAACACCGGGGAGCTGTTTTTT. Translation gives CASSESVDLNTGELFF.